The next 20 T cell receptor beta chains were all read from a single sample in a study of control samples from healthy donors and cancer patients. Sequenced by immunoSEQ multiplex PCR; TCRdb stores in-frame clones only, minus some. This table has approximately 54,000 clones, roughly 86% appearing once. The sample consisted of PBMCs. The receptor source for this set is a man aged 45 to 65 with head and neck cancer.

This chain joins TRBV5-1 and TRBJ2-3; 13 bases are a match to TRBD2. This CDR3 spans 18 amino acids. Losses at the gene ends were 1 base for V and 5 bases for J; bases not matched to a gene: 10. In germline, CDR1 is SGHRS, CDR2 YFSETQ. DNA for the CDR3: TGCGCCAGCAGCTTGTCCCTCACTAGCGGGGGGGCTGGAGATACGCAGTATTTT. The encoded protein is CASSLSLTSGGAGDTQYF.

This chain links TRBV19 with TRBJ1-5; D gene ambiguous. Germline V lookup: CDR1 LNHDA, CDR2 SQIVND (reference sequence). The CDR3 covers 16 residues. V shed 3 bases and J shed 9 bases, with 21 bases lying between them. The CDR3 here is CASSIFSRGIPGPQHF. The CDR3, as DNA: TGTGCCAGTAGTATTTTCTCAAGAGGGATCCCCGGGCCCCAGCATTTT.

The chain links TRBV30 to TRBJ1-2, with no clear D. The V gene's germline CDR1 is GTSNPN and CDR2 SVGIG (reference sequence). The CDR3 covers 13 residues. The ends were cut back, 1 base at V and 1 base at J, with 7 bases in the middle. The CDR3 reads CAWSAAINYGYTF. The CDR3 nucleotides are TGTGCCTGGAGTGCCGCCATTAACTATGGCTACACCTTC.

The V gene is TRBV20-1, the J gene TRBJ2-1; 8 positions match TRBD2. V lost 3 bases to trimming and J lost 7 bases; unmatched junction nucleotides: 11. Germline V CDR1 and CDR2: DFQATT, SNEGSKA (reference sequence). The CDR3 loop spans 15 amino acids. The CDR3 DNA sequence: TGCAGTGCTAGTGTGGGGACTAGGCTCCTGAATGAGCAGTTCTTC. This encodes CSASVGTRLLNEQFF.

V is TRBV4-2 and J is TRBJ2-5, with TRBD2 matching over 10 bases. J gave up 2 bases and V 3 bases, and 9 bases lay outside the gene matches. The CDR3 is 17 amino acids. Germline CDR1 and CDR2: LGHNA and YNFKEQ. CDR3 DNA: TGTGCCAGCAGCCACACGGGGTCTAGCGGGAGACAAGAGACCCAGTACTTC. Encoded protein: CASSHTGSSGRQETQYF.

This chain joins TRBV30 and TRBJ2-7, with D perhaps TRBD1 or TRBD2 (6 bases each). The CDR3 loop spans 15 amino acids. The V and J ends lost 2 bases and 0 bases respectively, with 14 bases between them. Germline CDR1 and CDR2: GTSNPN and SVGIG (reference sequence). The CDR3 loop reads CAWSTGRDFSYEQYF. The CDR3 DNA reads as TGTGCCTGGAGTACAGGGCGGGACTTCTCCTACGAGCAGTACTTC.

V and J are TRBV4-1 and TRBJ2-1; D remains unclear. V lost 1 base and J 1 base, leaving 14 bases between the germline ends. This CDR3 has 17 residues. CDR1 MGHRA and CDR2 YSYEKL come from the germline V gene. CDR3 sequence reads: CASSQGRVFGSYNEQFF. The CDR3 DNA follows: TGCGCCAGCAGCCAAGGCCGCGTTTTTGGGTCCTACAATGAGCAGTTCTTC.

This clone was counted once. In nucleotides, the CDR3 is TGCGCCAGCAGCCAAGGAAGTTTACTAGCCAAAAACATTCAGTACTTC. Its protein is CASSQGSLLAKNIQYF. The chain combines TRBV4-3 with TRBJ2-4; D is undetermined. This CDR3 has 16 amino acids. V was shortened by 1 base and J by 0 bases, with 10 bases between the two germline ends. CDR1 LGHNA and CDR2 YSLEER come from the germline V gene.

The CDR3 region has the DNA TGTGCCAGCAGCTTGGGTTCGGGGAATGAGCAGTTCTTC. Translation: CASSLGSGNEQFF. The chain employs TRBV5-5 and TRBJ2-1; tentatively, D is TRBD2 (5 bases). V was shortened by 0 bases and J by 7 bases, with 8 bases between the two germline ends. Germline V gene lookup returns CDR1 SGHKS and CDR2 YYEKEE (reference sequence). The CDR3 extends over 13 amino acids.

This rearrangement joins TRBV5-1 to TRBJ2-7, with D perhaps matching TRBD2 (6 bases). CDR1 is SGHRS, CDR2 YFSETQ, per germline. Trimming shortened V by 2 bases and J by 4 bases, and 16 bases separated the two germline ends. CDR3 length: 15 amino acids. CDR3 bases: TGCGCCAGCAGCTTAGGAGGGTCCGGGGTTTACGAGCAGTACTTC. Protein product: CASSLGGSGVYEQYF.

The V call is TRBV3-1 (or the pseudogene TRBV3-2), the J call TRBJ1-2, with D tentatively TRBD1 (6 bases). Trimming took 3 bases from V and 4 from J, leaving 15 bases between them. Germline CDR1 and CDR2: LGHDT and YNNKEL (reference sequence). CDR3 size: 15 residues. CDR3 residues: CASSHGQSLGYGYTF. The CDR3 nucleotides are TGTGCCAGCAGCCACGGACAGTCCCTCGGCTATGGCTACACCTTC.

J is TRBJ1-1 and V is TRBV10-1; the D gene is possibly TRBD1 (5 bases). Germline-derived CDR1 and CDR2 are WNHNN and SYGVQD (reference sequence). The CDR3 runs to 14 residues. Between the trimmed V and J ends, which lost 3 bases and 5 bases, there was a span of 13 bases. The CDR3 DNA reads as TGCGCCAGCAGTGACGGGGGGAAGAGAACTGAAGCTTTCTTT. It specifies CASSDGGKRTEAFF.

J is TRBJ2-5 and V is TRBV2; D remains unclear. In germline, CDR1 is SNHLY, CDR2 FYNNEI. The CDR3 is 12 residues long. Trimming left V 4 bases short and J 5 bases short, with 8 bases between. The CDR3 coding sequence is TGTGCCAGCAGTGCTCGTGGGGAGACCCAGTACTTC. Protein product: CASSARGETQYF.

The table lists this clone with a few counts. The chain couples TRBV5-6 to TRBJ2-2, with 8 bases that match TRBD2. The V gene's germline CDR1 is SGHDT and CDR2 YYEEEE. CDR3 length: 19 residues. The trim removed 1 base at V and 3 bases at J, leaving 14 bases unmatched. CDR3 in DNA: TGTGCCAGCAGCTTGCTGGTCGGGGGGGCGCAGAGAGACACCGGGGAGCTGTTTTTT. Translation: CASSLLVGGAQRDTGELFF.

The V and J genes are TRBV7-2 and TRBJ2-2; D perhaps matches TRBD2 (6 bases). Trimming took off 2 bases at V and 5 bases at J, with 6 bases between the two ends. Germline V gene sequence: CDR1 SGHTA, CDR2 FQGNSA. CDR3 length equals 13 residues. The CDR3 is CASSLLATGELFF. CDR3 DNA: TGTGCCAGCAGCTTACTAGCGACCGGGGAGCTGTTTTTT.

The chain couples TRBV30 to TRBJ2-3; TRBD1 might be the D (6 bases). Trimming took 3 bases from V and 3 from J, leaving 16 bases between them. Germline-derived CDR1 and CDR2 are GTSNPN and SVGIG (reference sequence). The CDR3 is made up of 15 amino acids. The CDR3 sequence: CAWSSARGITDTQYF. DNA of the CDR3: TGTGCCTGGAGCAGCGCTAGGGGGATAACAGATACGCAGTATTTT.

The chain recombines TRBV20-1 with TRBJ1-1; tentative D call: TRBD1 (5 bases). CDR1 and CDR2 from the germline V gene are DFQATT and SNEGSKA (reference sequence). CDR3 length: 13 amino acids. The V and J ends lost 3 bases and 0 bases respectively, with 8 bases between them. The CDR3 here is CSASWGMNTEAFF. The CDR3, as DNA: TGCAGTGCTAGTTGGGGGATGAACACTGAAGCTTTCTTT.

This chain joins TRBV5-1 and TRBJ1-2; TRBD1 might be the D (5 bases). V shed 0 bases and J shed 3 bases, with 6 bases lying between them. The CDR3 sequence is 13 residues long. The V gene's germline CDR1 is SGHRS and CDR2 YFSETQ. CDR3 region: CASSLGGDYGYTF. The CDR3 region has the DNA TGCGCCAGCAGCTTGGGAGGGGACTATGGCTACACCTTC.

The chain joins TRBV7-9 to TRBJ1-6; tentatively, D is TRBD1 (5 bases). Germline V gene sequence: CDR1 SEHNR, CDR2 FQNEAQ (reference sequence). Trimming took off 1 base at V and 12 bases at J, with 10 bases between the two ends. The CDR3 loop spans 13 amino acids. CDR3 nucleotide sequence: TGTGCCAGCAGCTTAGGCGGGGGTGTACCCCTCCACTTT. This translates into CASSLGGGVPLHF.

CDR3 in DNA: TGTGCCAGCACCCAATTGACAGCTACCGGGGAGCTGTTTTTT. Its translation is CASTQLTATGELFF. This chain connects TRBV5-4 to TRBJ2-2; weak D call: TRBD1 (5 bases). V was cut by 6 bases and J by 5 bases, with 14 bases left in between. The CDR3 loop spans 14 amino acids. In germline, CDR1 is SGHNT, CDR2 YYREEE (reference sequence).